The 9 T cell receptor beta chains below come from one sample, sequenced in a study of blood T cell repertoires in COVID-19. Data came from immunoSEQ multiplex PCR; TCRdb stores just in-frame clones and leaves some out. The sample yields about 210,000 clones, about 85% seen once. The specimen was peripheral blood. These TCRs come from a woman aged 80 or older with acute or convalescent COVID-19.

This CDR3 is CASSENGGEYTDTQYF. In DNA, the CDR3 is TGTGCCAGCAGTGAAAACGGCGGAGAATACACAGATACGCAGTATTTT. The chain uses TRBV2 and TRBJ2-3; D is unresolved. In germline, CDR1 is SNHLY, CDR2 FYNNEI. The V and J ends lost 2 bases and 2 bases respectively, with 14 bases between them. There are 16 residues in the CDR3.

The V call is TRBV9, the J call TRBJ2-1; 7 nucleotides agree with TRBD2. The CDR3 consists of 17 residues. V lost 1 base, J lost 6 bases, and 13 bases stayed unmatched. Per germline, CDR1 SGDLS and CDR2 YYNGEE. The chain's CDR3 is CASSVTVAGPLGNEQFF. The CDR3, as DNA: TGTGCCAGCAGCGTAACTGTAGCGGGCCCCCTGGGCAATGAGCAGTTCTTC.

This chain links TRBV7-8 with TRBJ1-5; 8 nucleotides align to TRBD1. Trimming removed 3 bases from V and 6 bases from J; junction bases left unmatched: 7. Per the germline V gene, CDR1 is SGHVS and CDR2 is FQNEAQ. CDR3 length: 15 amino acids. The CDR3 sequence: CASSFSRGLFQPQHF. In nucleotides, the CDR3 is TGTGCCAGCAGCTTTAGCAGGGGGCTATTTCAGCCCCAGCATTTT.

The J gene is TRBJ2-5, the V gene TRBV7-9; unclear D gene. Trimming stripped 3 bases from V and 5 bases from J, with 7 bases between. This CDR3 has 12 residues. Germline loops: CDR1 SEHNR, CDR2 FQNEAQ (reference sequence). CDR3 region: CASSFVEETQYF. The CDR3 nucleotides read TGTGCCAGCAGCTTTGTAGAGGAGACCCAGTACTTC.

This chain connects TRBV28 to TRBJ1-3; 7 nucleotides match TRBD1. Germline V gene lookup returns CDR1 MDHEN and CDR2 SYDVKM. The CDR3 has 15 residues. V lost 7 bases to trimming and J lost 2 bases; unmatched junction nucleotides: 8. CDR3 amino acids: CASTRGGATGNTIYF. The CDR3 DNA reads as TGTGCCAGCACCCGAGGGGGCGCCACTGGAAACACCATATATTTT.

In DNA, the CDR3 is TGTGCCTCACGGAGGAATAGCAATCAGCCCCAGCATTTT. Its translation: CASRRNSNQPQHF. This chain joins TRBV12-3 or TRBV12-4 and TRBJ1-5, with D hard to call. Trimming took 11 bases from V and 0 from J, leaving 11 bases between them. The CDR3 covers 13 residues.

This chain uses TRBV18 with TRBJ1-2; D is perhaps TRBD1 (6 bases). In germline, CDR1 is KGHSH, CDR2 LQKENI. V was shortened by 5 bases and J by 0 bases, with 13 bases between the two germline ends. The CDR3 contains 15 residues. The CDR3: CASSATQGSNYGYTF. In DNA, the CDR3 is TGTGCCAGCTCAGCGACACAGGGCTCTAACTATGGCTACACCTTC.

The V and J genes are TRBV29-1 and TRBJ2-7; tentatively, D is TRBD2 (6 bases). This CDR3 has 13 residues. Germline loops: CDR1 SQVTM, CDR2 ANQGSEA. Deletions cut 7 bases from V and 0 bases from J, with 13 bases between. CDR3 amino acids: CSAAEGLSYEQYF. Written as DNA, the CDR3 is TGCAGCGCCGCAGAGGGACTCTCCTACGAGCAGTACTTC.

The chain carries TRBV4-3 and TRBJ1-3; no definite D call. The germline V gene has CDR1 LGHNA and CDR2 YSLEER. This CDR3 spans 16 amino acids. V was clipped by 4 bases and J by 0 bases, with 13 bases between them. CDR3 DNA sequence: TGCGCCAGCAGCCTCCACGGTAAAGACTCTGGAAACACCATATATTTT. Its translation: CASSLHGKDSGNTIYF.